The rows below give T cell receptor beta chains drawn from one sample of a study of CD8 T cells in Susac syndrome. MiXCR was run by TCRdb on the immunoSEQ multiplex PCR reads, yielding one entry per CDR3 protein. The repertoire has about 100,000 distinct CDR3 sequences, 95% of them found once; the top ten carry 0.3%. Sequenced input: CD8+ T cells from PBMCs. These receptors all come from a human donor with Susac syndrome. CDR3s include the opening cysteine and the closing phenylalanine or tryptophan. D genes are given only for firm matches. The size field is filled for only some rows; it gives once, few, many or a size class.

j_gene	d_gene	v_gene	abundance	CDR3nt	CDR3aa
TRBJ2-5	NA	TRBV2	NA	TGTGCCAGCGTTCCCGGGATCAAGGGTGAGACCCAGTACTTC	CASVPGIKGETQYF
TRBJ1-1	TRBD1	TRBV15	NA	TGTGCCACCAAAGACAGGGGGAACACTGAAGCTTTCTTT	CATKDRGNTEAFF
TRBJ2-1	TRBD2	TRBV10-2	NA	TGCGCCAGCAGCCCCGGACTAGCGGGAGATGAGCAGTTCTTC	CASSPGLAGDEQFF
TRBJ1-2	TRBD1	TRBV14	NA	TGTGCCAGCAGCCAAGATCAACAGGGGGCGCGTGGCTACACCTTC	CASSQDQQGARGYTF
TRBJ2-1	TRBD2	TRBV20-1	NA	TGCAGTGCTAGAGATGTGACTAGCGGTTGGAATGAGCAGTTCTTC	CSARDVTSGWNEQFF
TRBJ2-7	TRBD2	TRBV4-1	NA	TGCGCCAGCAGCCCCTATTTAGCGGGGGGATATAACGAGCAGTACTTC	CASSPYLAGGYNEQYF
TRBJ2-1	TRBD2	TRBV15	NA	TGTGCCACCAGCGCTACTAGCGGTACCTACAATGAGCAGTTCTTC	CATSATSGTYNEQFF
TRBJ2-3	NA	TRBV5-6	once	TGTGCCAGCACCCCCAACGGGGGCCGCACCTCCAGGTATTTT	CASTPNGGRTSRYF
TRBJ1-1	NA	TRBV29-1	NA	TGCAGCGTTGAACGGGCAGGCCAGAACACTGAAGCTTTCTTT	CSVERAGQNTEAFF
TRBJ1-1	TRBD1	TRBV27	once	TGTGCCAGCAGCGTTGACAGGGGCACTGAAGCTTTCTTT	CASSVDRGTEAFF
TRBJ1-2	NA	TRBV29-1	NA	TGCAGCGTTGAAGGCGGTGTTACCTATGGCCACACCTTC	CSVEGGVTYGHTF
TRBJ2-2	TRBD1	TRBV19	NA	TGTGCCAGTAGTCCGCGACAGGGCACCGGGGAGCTGTTTTTT	CASSPRQGTGELFF
TRBJ2-5	TRBD1	TRBV6-5	NA	TGTGCCAGCAGTCCGGACAGGGGGGCGAAGACCCAGTACTTC	CASSPDRGAKTQYF
TRBJ2-1	TRBD2	TRBV13	NA	TGTGCCAGCAGCCTACCCCTTATGGCGGGGGGGCAGTTCTTC	CASSLPLMAGGQFF
TRBJ2-7	NA	TRBV25-1	NA	TGTGCCAGTCTCTCCCAGGGCTACGAGCAGTACTTC	CASLSQGYEQYF
TRBJ1-5	NA	TRBV2	NA	TGTGCCAGCAGTCGCGAGGGTGGGGCGCGTCAGCCCCAGCATTTT	CASSREGGARQPQHF
TRBJ1-1	NA	TRBV20-1	NA	TGCAGTGCTAGGGGGGAAGCAGGGCGCGCTTTCTTT	CSARGEAGRAFF
TRBJ2-1	TRBD1	TRBV27	NA	TGTGCCAGCAGTCCATACCTAGGGGGCTATGAGCAGTTCTTC	CASSPYLGGYEQFF
TRBJ2-1	NA	TRBV12-1	NA	TGTGCCAGCAGCCCTTTGGGGGGGGACTCCTACAATGAGCAGTTCTTC	CASSPLGGDSYNEQFF
TRBJ2-3	NA	TRBV29-1	NA	TGCAGCGTTGAAGATGGGACCTCCACAGATACGCAGTATTTT	CSVEDGTSTDTQYF
TRBJ2-3	NA	TRBV29-1	NA	TGCAGCGTTGAAGGCGGGAGCACAGATACGCAGTATTTT	CSVEGGSTDTQYF
TRBJ2-1	TRBD2	TRBV2	NA	TGTGCCAGCAGGAAGAGCGGGAGATCCTACAATGAGCAGTTCTTC	CASRKSGRSYNEQFF
TRBJ1-4	NA	TRBV14	once	TGTGCCAGCAGCCAAGGGTTTCGGGAAAAACTGTTTTTT	CASSQGFREKLFF
TRBJ2-1	NA	TRBV5-6	NA	TGTGCCAGCAGCCTGACGGGGGCCCGGAGCTCCTACAATGAGCAGTTCTTC	CASSLTGARSSYNEQFF
TRBJ2-7	TRBD2	TRBV5-4	NA	TGTGCCAGCAGTGCAGCGGGAGAGATCGACGAGCAGTACTTC	CASSAAGEIDEQYF
TRBJ2-3	NA	TRBV3-1	NA	TGTGCCAGCAGCCCCCCGGGCCTGAGCACAGATACGCAGTATTTT	CASSPPGLSTDTQYF
TRBJ2-1	TRBD2	TRBV29-1	NA	TGCAGCGTCCCAAGTAGCGGGGCCTCCTACAATGAGCAGTTCTTC	CSVPSSGASYNEQFF
TRBJ2-7	NA	TRBV9	NA	TGTGCCAGCAGCGTACAGCAGGCCTCCTACGAGCAGTACTTC	CASSVQQASYEQYF